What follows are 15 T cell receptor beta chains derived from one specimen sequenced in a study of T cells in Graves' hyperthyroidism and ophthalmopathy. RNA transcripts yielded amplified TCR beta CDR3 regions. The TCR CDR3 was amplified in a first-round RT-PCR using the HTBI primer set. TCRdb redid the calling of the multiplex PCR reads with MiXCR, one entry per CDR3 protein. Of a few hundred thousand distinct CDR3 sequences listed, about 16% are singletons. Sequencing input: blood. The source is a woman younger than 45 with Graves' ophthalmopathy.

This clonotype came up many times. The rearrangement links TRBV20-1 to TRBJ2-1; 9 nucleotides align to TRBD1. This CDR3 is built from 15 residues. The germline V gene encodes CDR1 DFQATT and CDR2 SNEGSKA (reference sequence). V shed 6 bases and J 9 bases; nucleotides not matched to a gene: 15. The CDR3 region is CSASNRGPTWIEQFF. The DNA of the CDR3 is TGCAGTGCCTCAAACAGGGGGCCGACCTGGATTGAGCAGTTCTTC.

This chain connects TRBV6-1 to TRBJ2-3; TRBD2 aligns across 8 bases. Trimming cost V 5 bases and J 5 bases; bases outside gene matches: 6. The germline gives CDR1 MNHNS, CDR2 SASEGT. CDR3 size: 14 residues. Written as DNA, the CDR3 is TGTGCCAGCAGTACGGGAGGGTGGGGAGATACGCAGTATTTT. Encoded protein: CASSTGGWGDTQYF.

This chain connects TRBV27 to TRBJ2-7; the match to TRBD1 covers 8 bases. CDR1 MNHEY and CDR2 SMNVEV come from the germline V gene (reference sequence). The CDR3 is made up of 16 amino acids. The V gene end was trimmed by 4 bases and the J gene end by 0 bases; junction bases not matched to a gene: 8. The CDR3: CASSYTTGTGSYEQYF. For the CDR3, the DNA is TGTGCCAGCAGTTACACCACCGGGACAGGCTCCTACGAGCAGTACTTC.

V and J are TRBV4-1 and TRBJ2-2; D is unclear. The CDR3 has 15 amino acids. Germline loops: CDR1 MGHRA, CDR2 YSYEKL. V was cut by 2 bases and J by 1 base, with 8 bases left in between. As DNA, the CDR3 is TGCGCCAGCAGCCAACCCAAGGGGAACACCGGGGAGCTGTTTTTT. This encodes CASSQPKGNTGELFF.

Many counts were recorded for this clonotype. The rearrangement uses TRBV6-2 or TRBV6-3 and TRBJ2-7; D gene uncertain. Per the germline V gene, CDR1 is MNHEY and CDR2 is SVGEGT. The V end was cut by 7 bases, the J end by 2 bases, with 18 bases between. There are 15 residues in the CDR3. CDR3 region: CASMDLVPTTYEQYF. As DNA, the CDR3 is TGTGCCAGCATGGATCTAGTGCCCACGACCTACGAGCAGTACTTC.

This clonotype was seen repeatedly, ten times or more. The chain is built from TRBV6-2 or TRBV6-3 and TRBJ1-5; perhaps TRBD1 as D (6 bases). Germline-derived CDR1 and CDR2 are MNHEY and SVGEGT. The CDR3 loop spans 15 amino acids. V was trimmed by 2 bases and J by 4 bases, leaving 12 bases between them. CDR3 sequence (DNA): TGTGCCAGCAGTTACCTTACAGGGCCGAATCAGCCCCAGCATTTT. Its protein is CASSYLTGPNQPQHF.

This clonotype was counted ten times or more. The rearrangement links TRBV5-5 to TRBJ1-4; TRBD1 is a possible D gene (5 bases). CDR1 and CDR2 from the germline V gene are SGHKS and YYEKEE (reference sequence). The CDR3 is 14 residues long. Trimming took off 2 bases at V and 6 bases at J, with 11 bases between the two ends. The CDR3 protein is CASSLRGLDEKLFF. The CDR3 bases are TGTGCCAGCAGCTTACGGGGGTTGGATGAAAAACTGTTTTTT.

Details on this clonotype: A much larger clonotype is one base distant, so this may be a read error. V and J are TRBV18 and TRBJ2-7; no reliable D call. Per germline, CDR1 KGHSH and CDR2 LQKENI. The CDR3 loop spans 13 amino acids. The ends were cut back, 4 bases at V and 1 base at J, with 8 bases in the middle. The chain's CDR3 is CASSHSSSYEQYF. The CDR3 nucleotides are TGTGCCAGCTCACACTCTTCATCCTACGAGCAGTACTTC.

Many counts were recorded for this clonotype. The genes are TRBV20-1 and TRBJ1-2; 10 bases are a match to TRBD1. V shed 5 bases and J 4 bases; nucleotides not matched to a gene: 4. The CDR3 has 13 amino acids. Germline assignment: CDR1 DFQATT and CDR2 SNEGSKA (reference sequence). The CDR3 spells CSAFRDRGYGYTF. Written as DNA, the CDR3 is TGCAGTGCTTTCCGGGACAGGGGCTATGGCTACACCTTC.

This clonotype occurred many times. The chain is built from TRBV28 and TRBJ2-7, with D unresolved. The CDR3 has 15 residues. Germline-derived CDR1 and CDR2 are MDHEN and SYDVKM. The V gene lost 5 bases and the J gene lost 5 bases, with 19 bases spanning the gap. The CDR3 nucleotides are TGTGCCAGCAGTAGACCCCCGATCAGTGGGGACGAGCAGTACTTC. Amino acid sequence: CASSRPPISGDEQYF.

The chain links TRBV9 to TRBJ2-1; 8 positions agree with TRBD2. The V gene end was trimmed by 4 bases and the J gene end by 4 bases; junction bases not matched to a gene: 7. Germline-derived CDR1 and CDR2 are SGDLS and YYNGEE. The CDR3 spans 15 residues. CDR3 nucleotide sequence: TGTGCCAGCAGCCCCCCAGCGGGAGTTTACAATGAGCAGTTCTTC. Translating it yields CASSPPAGVYNEQFF.

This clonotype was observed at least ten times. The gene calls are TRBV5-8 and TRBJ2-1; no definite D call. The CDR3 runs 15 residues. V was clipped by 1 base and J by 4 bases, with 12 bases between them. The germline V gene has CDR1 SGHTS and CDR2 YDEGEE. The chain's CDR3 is CASSLRRYQYNEQFF. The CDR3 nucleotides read TGTGCCAGCAGCTTGCGACGGTACCAGTACAATGAGCAGTTCTTC.

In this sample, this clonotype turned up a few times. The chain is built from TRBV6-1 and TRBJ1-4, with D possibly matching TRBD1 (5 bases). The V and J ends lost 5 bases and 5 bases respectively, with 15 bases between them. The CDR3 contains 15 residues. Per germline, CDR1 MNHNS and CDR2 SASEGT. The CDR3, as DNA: TGTGCCAGCAGTTCGGTTATCCAGGGAAATGAAAAACTGTTTTTT. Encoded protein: CASSSVIQGNEKLFF.

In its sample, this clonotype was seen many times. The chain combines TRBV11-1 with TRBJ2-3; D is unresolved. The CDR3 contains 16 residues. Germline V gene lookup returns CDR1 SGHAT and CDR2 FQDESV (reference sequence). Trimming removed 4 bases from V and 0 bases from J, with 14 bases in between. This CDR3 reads CASSYDSDGSTDTQYF. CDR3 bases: TGTGCCAGCAGCTACGATTCGGACGGTAGCACAGATACGCAGTATTTT.

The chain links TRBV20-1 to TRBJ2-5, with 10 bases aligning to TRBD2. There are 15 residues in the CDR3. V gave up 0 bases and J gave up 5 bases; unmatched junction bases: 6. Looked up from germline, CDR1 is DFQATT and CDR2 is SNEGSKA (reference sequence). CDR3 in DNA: TGCAGTGCTAGAGATTCCCTAGCGGGAGCTGAGACCCAGTACTTC. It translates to CSARDSLAGAETQYF.